This T cell receptor (beta chain) was captured in a study of response to subunit inactivated influenza vaccine. Whole-study findings and limits: Only a handful of new T cells, the authors suggested, are recruited with each seasonal influenza vaccination.

The CDR3 is 14 residues long. The count of this clonotype is one. Its matching antigen is unknown. TCRdb reprocessed the RT-PCR reads with MiXCR, giving one entry per CDR3 protein. The table lists approximately 500,000 distinct CDR3 sequences, approximately 13% of them singletons, with 13% in the top ten. The V and J genes are TRBV12-2 and TRBJ2-5; TRBD1, the table's D call, was not compared with the DNA. TRBV12-2 is noted as a pseudogene. Sequenced here: PBMCs from blood, sampled about 40 days after vaccination. The receptor was derived from a man aged 45-65 years who received an inactivated influenza vaccine. CDR3 nucleotide sequence: TGTGCAAGTCGCTTTAACAGGGGAGAAGAGACCCAGTACTTC. Protein sequence: CASRFNRGEETQYF.